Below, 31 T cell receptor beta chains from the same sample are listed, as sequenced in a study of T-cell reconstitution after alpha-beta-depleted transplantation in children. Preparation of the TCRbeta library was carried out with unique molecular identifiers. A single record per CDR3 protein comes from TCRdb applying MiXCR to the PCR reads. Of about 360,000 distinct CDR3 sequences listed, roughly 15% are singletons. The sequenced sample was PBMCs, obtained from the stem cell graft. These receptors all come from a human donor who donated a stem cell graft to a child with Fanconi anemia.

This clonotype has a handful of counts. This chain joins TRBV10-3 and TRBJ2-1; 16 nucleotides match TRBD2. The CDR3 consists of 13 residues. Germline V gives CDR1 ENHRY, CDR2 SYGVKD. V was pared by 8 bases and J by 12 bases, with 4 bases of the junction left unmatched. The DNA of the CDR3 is TGTGCCATCCGAGGGACTAGCGGGGGGGCGCAGTTCTTC. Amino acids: CAIRGTSGGAQFF.

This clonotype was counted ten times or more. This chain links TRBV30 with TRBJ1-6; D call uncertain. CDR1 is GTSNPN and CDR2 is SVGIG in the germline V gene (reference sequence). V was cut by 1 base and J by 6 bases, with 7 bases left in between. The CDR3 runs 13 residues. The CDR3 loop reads CAWSEQINSPLHF. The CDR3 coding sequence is TGTGCCTGGAGTGAACAGATTAATTCACCCCTCCACTTT. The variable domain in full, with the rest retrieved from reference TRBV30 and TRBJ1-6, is SQTIHQWPATLVQPVGSPLSLECTVEGTSNPNLYWYRQAAGRGLQLLFYSVGIGQISSEVPQNLSASRPQDRQFILSSKKLLLSDSGFYLCAWSEQINSPLHFGNGTRLTVT.

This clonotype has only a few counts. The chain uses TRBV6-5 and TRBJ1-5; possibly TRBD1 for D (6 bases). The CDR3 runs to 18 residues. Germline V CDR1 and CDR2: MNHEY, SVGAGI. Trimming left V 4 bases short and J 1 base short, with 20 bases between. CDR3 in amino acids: CASSSYLMGAESNQPQHF. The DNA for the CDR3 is TGTGCCAGCAGTTCCTACCTGATGGGGGCCGAGAGCAATCAGCCCCAGCATTTT.

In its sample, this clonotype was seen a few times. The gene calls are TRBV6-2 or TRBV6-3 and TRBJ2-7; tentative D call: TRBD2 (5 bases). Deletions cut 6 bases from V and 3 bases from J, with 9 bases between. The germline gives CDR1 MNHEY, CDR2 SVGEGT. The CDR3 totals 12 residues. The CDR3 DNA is TGTGCCAGCAGCCGAGACTACTACGAGCAGTACGTC. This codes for CASSRDYYEQYV.

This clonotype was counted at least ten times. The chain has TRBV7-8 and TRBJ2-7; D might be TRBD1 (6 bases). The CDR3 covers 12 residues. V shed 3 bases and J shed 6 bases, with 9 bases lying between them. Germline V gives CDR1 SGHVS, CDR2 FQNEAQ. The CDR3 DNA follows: TGTGCCAGCAGCTTTGGGGGCTCCGAGCAGTACGTC. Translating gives CASSFGGSEQYV.

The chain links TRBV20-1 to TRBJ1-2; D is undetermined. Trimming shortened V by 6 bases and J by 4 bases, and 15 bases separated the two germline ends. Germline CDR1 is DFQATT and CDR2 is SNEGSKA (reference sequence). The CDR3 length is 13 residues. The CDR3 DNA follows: TGCAGTGCGGCCCTAGGCCAGGTCTATGGCTACACCTTC. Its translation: CSAALGQVYGYTF.

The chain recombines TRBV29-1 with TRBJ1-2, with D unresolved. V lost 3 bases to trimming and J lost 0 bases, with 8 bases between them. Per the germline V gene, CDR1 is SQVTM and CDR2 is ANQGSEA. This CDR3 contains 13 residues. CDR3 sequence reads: CSVEMDSNYGYTF. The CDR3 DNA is TGCAGCGTTGAGATGGACTCTAACTATGGCTACACCTTC.

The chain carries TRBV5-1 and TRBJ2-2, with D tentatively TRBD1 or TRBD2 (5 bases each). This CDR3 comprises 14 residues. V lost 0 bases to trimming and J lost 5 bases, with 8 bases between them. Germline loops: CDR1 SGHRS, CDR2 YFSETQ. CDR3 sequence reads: CASSLAWGTGELFF. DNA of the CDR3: TGCGCCAGCAGCTTGGCCTGGGGGACCGGGGAGCTGTTTTTT.

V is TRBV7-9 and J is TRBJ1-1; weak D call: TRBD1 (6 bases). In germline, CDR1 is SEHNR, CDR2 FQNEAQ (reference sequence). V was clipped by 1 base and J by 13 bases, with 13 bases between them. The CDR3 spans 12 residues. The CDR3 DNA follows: TGTGCCAGCAGCTTAGAAGCAGGGGTAGGTTTCTTT. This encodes CASSLEAGVGFF.

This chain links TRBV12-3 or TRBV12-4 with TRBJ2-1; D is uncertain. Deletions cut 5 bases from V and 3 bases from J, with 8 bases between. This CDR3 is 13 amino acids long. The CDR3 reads CASSIDFYNEQFF. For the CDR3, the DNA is TGTGCCAGCAGTATTGACTTCTACAATGAGCAGTTCTTC.

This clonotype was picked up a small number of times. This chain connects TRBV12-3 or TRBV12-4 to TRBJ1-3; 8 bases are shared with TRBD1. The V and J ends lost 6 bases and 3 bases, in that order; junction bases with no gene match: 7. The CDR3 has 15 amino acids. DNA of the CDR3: TGTGCCAGCAGCACCACAGGGGGTAATGGAAACACCATATATTTT. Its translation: CASSTTGGNGNTIYF.

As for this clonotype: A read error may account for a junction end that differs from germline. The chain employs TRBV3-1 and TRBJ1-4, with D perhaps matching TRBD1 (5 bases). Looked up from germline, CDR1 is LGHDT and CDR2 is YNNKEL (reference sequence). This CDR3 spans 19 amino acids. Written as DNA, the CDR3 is TGTGCCAGCAGCCAAAGGGTACCAGCGTGGGGCGCAACTAATGAAAAATTGTTTTTT. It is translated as CASSQRVPAWGATNEKLFF.

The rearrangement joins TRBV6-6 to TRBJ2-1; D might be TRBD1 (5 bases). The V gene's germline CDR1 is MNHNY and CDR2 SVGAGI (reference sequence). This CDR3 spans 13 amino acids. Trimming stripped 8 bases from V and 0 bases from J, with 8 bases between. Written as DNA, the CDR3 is TGTGCCAGCCTTCAGGGCTCCTACAATGAGCAGTTCTTC. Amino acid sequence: CASLQGSYNEQFF.

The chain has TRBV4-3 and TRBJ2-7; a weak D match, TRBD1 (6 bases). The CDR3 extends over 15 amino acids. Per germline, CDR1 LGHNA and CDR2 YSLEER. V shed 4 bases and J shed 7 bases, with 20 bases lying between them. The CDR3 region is CASSLFGTPGGEQYF. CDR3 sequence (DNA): TGCGCCAGCAGCCTATTCGGGACACCTGGCGGAGAGCAGTACTTC.

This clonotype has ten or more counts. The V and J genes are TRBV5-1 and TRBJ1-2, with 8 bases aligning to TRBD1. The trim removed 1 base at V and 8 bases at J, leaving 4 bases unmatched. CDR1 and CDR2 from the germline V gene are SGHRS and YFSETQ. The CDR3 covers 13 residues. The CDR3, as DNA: TGCGCCAGCAGCTTGCTGACAGGGGAGGGCTACACCTTC. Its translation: CASSLLTGEGYTF.

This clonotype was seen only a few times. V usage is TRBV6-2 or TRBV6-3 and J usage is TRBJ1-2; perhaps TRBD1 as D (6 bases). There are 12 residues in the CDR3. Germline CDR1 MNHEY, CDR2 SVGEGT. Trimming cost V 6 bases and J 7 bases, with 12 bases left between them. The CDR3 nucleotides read TGTGCCAGCAGAAACCAGGGGCCTGGCTACACCTTC. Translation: CASRNQGPGYTF.

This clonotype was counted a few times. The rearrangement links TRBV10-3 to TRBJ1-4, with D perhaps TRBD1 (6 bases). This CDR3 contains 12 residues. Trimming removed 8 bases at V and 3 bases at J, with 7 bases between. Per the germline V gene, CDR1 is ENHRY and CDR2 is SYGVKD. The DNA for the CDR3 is TGTGCCATCGGACAGCCTAATGAAAAACTGTTTTTT. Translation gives CAIGQPNEKLFF.

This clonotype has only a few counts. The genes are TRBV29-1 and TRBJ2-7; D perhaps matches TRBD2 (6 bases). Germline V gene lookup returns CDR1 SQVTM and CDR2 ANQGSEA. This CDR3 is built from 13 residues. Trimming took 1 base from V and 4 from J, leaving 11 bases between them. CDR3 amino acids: CSVEAEGQYEQYF. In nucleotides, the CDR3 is TGCAGCGTTGAAGCGGAGGGGCAGTACGAGCAGTACTTC.

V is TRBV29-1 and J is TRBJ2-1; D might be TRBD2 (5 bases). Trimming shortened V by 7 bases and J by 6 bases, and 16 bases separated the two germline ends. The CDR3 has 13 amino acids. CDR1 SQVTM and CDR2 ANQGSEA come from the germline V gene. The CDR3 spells CSAGLMSTNEQFF. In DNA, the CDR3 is TGCAGCGCCGGACTCATGTCTACCAATGAGCAGTTCTTC.

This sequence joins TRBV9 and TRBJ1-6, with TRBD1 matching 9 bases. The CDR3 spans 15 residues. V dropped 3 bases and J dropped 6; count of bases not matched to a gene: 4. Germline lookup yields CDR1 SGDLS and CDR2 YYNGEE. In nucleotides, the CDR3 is TGTGCCAGCAGCGAACAGGGGGCTTTTAATTCACCCCTCCACTTT. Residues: CASSEQGAFNSPLHF.

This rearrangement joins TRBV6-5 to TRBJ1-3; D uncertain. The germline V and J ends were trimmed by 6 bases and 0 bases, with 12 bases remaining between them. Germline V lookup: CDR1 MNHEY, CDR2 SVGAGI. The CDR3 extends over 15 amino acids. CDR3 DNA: TGTGCCAGCAGCTCTCGGTCAAACTCTGGAAACACCATATATTTT. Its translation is CASSSRSNSGNTIYF.

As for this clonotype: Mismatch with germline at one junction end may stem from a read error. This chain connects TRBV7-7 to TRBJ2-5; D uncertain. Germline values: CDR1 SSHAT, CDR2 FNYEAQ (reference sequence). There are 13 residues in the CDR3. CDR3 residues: CASSKQSQETQYF. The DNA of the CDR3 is TGTGCTAGCAGTAAACAGAGTCAAGAGACCCAGTACTTC. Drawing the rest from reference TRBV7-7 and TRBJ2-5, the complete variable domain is GAGVSQSPRYKVTKRGQDVTLRCDPISSHATLYWYQQALGQGPEFLTYFNYEAQPDKSGLPSDRFSAERPEGSISTLTIQRTEQRDSAMYRCASSKQSQETQYFGPGTRLLVL.

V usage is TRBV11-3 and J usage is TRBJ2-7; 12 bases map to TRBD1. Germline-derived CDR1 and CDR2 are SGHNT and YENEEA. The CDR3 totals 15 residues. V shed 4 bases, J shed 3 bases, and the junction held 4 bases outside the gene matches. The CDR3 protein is CASSSGTGGGYEQYF. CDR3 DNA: TGTGCCAGCAGCTCCGGGACAGGGGGCGGCTACGAGCAGTACTTC.

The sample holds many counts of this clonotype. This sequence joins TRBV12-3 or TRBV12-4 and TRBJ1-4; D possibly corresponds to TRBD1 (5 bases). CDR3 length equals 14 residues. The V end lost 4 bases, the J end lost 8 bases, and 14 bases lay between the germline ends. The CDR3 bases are TGTGCCAGCAGTTGGCAGGGTAGGGAGGAAAAACTGTTTTTT. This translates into CASSWQGREEKLFF.

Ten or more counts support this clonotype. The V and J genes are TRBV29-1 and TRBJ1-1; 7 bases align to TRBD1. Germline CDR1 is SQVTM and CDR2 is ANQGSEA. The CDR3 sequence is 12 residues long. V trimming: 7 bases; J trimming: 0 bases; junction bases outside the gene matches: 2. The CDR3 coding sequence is TGCAGCGGGGGACAGTTGAACACTGAAGCTTTCTTT. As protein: CSGGQLNTEAFF.

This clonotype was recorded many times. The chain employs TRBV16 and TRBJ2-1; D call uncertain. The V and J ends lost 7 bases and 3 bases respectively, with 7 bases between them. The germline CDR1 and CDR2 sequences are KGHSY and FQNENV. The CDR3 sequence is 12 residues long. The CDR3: CASTPGYNEQFF. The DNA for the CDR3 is TGTGCCAGCACCCCGGGCTACAATGAGCAGTTCTTC. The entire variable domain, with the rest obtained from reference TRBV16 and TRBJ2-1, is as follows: GEEVAQTPKHLVRGEGQKAKLYCAPIKGHSYVFWYQQVLKNEFKFLISFQNENVFDETGMPKERFSAKCLPNSPCSLEIQATKLEDSAVYFCASTPGYNEQFFGPGTRLTVL.

Here the CDR3 DNA reads TGTGCCAGCAGCATCGGACAGTCTAACTATGGCTACACCTTC. This gives the protein CASSIGQSNYGYTF. The rearrangement uses TRBV5-6 and TRBJ1-2, with D possibly being TRBD1 (6 bases). Germline V gene data show CDR1 as SGHDT and CDR2 as YYEEEE. This CDR3 is built from 14 residues. The V and J ends lost 4 bases and 0 bases respectively, with 10 bases between them.

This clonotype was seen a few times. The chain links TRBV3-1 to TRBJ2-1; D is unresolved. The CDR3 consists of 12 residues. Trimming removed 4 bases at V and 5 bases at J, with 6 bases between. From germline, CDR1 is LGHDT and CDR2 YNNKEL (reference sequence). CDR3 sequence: CASSRLDNEQFF. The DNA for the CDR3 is TGTGCCAGCAGCCGTCTAGACAATGAGCAGTTCTTC.

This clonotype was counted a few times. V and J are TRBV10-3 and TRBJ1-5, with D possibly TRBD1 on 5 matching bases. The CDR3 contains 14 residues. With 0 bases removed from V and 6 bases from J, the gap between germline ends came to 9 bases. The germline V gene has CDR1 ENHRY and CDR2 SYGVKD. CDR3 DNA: TGTGCCATCAGTGAGTCTGGGGGAACTCAGCCCCAGCATTTT. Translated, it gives CAISESGGTQPQHF.

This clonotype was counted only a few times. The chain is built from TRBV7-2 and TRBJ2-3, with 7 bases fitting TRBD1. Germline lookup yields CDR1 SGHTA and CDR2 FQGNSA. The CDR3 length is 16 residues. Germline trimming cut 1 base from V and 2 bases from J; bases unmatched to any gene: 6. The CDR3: CASSLVTGATTDTQYF. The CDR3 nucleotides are TGTGCCAGCAGCTTAGTTACAGGGGCGACCACAGATACGCAGTATTTT.

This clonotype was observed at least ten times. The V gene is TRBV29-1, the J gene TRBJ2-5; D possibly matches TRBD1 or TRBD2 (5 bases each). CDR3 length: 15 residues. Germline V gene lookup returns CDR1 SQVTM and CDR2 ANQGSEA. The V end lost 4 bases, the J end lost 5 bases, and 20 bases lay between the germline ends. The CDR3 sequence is CSVGGAGSSWETQYF. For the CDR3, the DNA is TGCAGCGTTGGTGGGGCAGGGAGTAGTTGGGAGACCCAGTACTTC.